This T cell receptor beta chain was retrieved from a study of OX40 agonist ivuxolimab in advanced cancers. Study at large: Dosing consisted of intravenous ivuxolimab at 0.01 to 10 mg/kg every 2 weeks. Patients with hepatocellular carcinoma, melanoma, renal cell or head and neck cancer made up the dose-escalation patients.

Overall study results and limits: At doses 0.1 to 3.0 mg/kg, CD4+ and CD8+ clones expanded.

Measured with immunoSEQ multiplex PCR; TCRdb has only the in-frame clones, and not every one. Here the sample spans about 80,000 clones, approximately 89% being singletons. This clone was recorded only once. Its antigen is still unknown. This CDR3 comprises 16 residues. Germline trimming cut 4 bases from V and 1 base from J; bases unmatched to any gene: 10. From germline, CDR1 is SGHNT and CDR2 YYREEE (reference sequence). The sequencing used CD4+ or CD8+ T cells sorted from blood, collected in a trial of the OX40 agonist ivuxolimab. This clonotype originated in an adult with an advanced solid tumor such as melanoma, head and neck, liver or kidney cancer. This chain links TRBV5-4 with TRBJ1-1; TRBD1 matches at 7 bases. In DNA form, the CDR3 reads TGTGCCAGCAGCCCCACCCCGGGACAGCAGAACACTGAAGCTTTCTTT. It specifies CASSPTPGQQNTEAFF.